The next 22 T cell receptor beta chains were all read from a single sample in a study of post-analysis software for immune sequencing data. Study findings and constraints: TRBV5-6, TRBV5-1 and TRBV20-1 belonged to a set of about five TRBV segments that were more frequent in patients than controls.

No antigen is known for these receptors. Unique molecular identifiers were present in the TCR beta cDNA libraries. One entry per CDR3 protein, called by TCRdb with MiXCR from the PCR reads. The sample shows roughly 400,000 distinct CDR3 sequences, 30% to 45% of them seen only once. Input material: blood. These receptors all come from a girl aged 2 to 10 with multiple sclerosis.

This clonotype came up a few times. The chain carries TRBV11-2 and TRBJ2-1; 8 bases match TRBD2. Looked up from germline, CDR1 is SGHAT and CDR2 is FQNNGV. Germline trimming cut 1 base from V and 7 bases from J; bases unmatched to any gene: 9. The CDR3 is 16 residues long. The CDR3 reads CASSLGWSGSNNEQFF. CDR3 DNA sequence: TGTGCCAGCAGCTTAGGGTGGAGCGGGAGTAATAATGAGCAGTTCTTC.

The chain joins TRBV24-1 to TRBJ1-5, with a weak D call TRBD1 (5 bases). This CDR3 contains 13 residues. CDR1 KGHDR and CDR2 SFDVKD come from the germline V gene. The V end was cut by 4 bases, the J end by 2 bases, with 5 bases between. As DNA, the CDR3 is TGTGCCACCAGTGAAGGGGGCAATCAGCCCCAGCATTTT. Translation: CATSEGGNQPQHF.

As regards this clonotype: At one of its ends the junction is not consistent with the germline gene, which may arise from a read error. The genes are TRBV2 and TRBJ2-5; 7 positions agree with TRBD1. CDR3 length: 15 amino acids. The germline CDR1 and CDR2 sequences are SNHLY and FYNNEI. In DNA form, the CDR3 reads TGTACCAGCAGTGAATGGGGACAGAGCCAAGAGACCCAGTACTTC. Translating gives CTSSEWGQSQETQYF.

This clonotype has only a few counts. J is TRBJ2-5 and V is TRBV10-2, with 8 bases identical to TRBD2. Germline loops: CDR1 WSHSY, CDR2 SAAADI. The CDR3 extends over 15 amino acids. V was pared by 5 bases and J by 1 base, with 6 bases of the junction left unmatched. For the CDR3, the DNA is TGCGCCAGCAGTACGGCGGGGGGACGCCAAGAGACCCAGTACTTC. This sequence encodes CASSTAGGRQETQYF.

This clonotype was seen a handful of times. The V call is TRBV21-1, the J call TRBJ2-3; the table's D call of TRBD1 was not tested on the DNA. TRBV21-1 is designated a pseudogene. The CDR3 loop spans 16 amino acids. CDR3 region: CASSKGGAWSTDTQYF. DNA for the CDR3: TGTGCCAGCAGCAAAGGGGGGGCGTGGAGCACAGATACGCAGTATTTT.

The chain has TRBV7-2 and TRBJ2-1, with D possibly being TRBD1 (6 bases). CDR3 size: 11 residues. Per the germline V gene, CDR1 is SGHTA and CDR2 is FQGNSA. V was trimmed by 5 bases and J by 15 bases, leaving 14 bases between them. CDR3 sequence (DNA): TGTGCCAGCAGCATTAACAGGGTACCGTTCTTC. As protein: CASSINRVPFF.

The chain recombines TRBV2 with TRBJ2-1; weak D call: TRBD2 (6 bases). Looked up from germline, CDR1 is SNHLY and CDR2 is FYNNEI. The ends were cut back, 3 bases at V and 5 bases at J, with 26 bases in the middle. The CDR3 has 19 residues. CDR3 DNA: TGTGCCAGCAGTGAGGCGGAGAGAATCTTCTCGCGGGGACACAATGAGCAGTTCTTC. Translation: CASSEAERIFSRGHNEQFF. Complete variable domain (other parts from reference TRBV2 and TRBJ2-1): EPEVTQTPSHQVTQMGQEVILRCVPISNHLYFYWYRQILGQKVEFLVSFYNNEISEKSEIFDDQFSVERPDGSNFTLKIRSTKLEDSAMYFCASSEAERIFSRGHNEQFFGPGTRLTVL.

This clonotype was found a few times. The gene calls are TRBV29-1 and TRBJ1-1; 9 bases are a match to TRBD1. The germline V gene encodes CDR1 SQVTM and CDR2 ANQGSEA. The CDR3 consists of 14 residues. J gave up 4 bases and V 6 bases, and 9 bases lay outside the gene matches. The CDR3: CSVKQGAVGTEAFF. For the CDR3, the DNA is TGCAGCGTGAAACAGGGGGCAGTGGGCACTGAAGCTTTCTTT.

The chain carries TRBV2 and TRBJ2-1, with D maybe TRBD1 (5 bases). The ends were cut back, 10 bases at V and 3 bases at J, with 7 bases in the middle. This CDR3 region has 11 residues. Germline CDR1 is SNHLY and CDR2 is FYNNEI. Here the CDR3 reads CAIDSYNEQFF. CDR3 in DNA: TGTGCCATCGACAGCTACAATGAGCAGTTCTTC.

This chain connects TRBV12-3 or TRBV12-4 to TRBJ2-1; D may be TRBD1 or TRBD2 (5 bases each). Between the trimmed V and J ends, which lost 3 bases and 1 base, there was a span of 7 bases. The CDR3 totals 14 residues. CDR3 protein: CASSFGGSYNEQFF. DNA of the CDR3: TGTGCCAGCAGTTTTGGGGGTTCCTACAATGAGCAGTTCTTC.

In its sample, this clonotype was seen a few times. The V and J genes are TRBV28 and TRBJ2-7; the D is unclear. Germline values: CDR1 MDHEN, CDR2 SYDVKM. This CDR3 comprises 10 residues. V lost 10 bases, J lost 5 bases, and 9 bases lay in between. The CDR3 here is CATQFDEQYF. The CDR3 DNA sequence: TGTGCCACTCAGTTCGACGAGCAGTACTTC.

The chain is built from TRBV10-3 and TRBJ2-3; D tentatively fits TRBD1 or TRBD2 (6 bases each). The germline CDR1 and CDR2 sequences are ENHRY and SYGVKD. V lost 8 bases and J lost 6, with 18 bases in between. The CDR3 sequence is 14 residues long. CDR3 coding DNA: TGTGCCATCGGACCGAGGGGGGAGATTGATACGCAGTATTTT. Translating it yields CAIGPRGEIDTQYF.

The chain combines TRBV12-3 or TRBV12-4 with TRBJ1-1; TRBD1 might be the D (6 bases). V was clipped by 6 bases and J by 4 bases, with 18 bases between them. There are 15 residues in the CDR3. CDR3 bases: TGTGCCAGCAGACCTAGGGGAAGGGGGAGCACTGAAGCTTTCTTT. Residues: CASRPRGRGSTEAFF.

The chain links TRBV29-1 to TRBJ1-2, with a tentative D call TRBD1 (5 bases). From germline, CDR1 is SQVTM and CDR2 ANQGSEA. This CDR3 comprises 14 residues. Trimming shortened V by 6 bases and J by 6 bases, and 20 bases separated the two germline ends. CDR3 DNA: TGCAGCGTCGGGGGGATGAGATGGGAACATGGCTACACCTTC. Protein: CSVGGMRWEHGYTF.

A note on this clonotype: With a much larger clone just one base away, this may be a read error. This chain uses TRBV7-2 with TRBJ2-5; 7 nucleotides match TRBD2. Germline CDR1 SGHTA, CDR2 FQGNSA. V dropped 3 bases and J dropped 6; count of bases not matched to a gene: 4. CDR3 length: 13 amino acids. CDR3: CTSSFGGGKTQYF. CDR3 nucleotides: TGTACCAGCAGCTTTGGCGGGGGAAAGACCCAGTACTTC. Looking up the rest from reference TRBV7-2 and TRBJ2-5 gives the full variable domain: GAGVSQSPSNKVTEKGKDVELRCDPISGHTALYWYRQSLGQGLEFLIYFQGNSAPDKSGLPSDRFSAERTGGSVSTLTIQRTQQEDSAVYLCTSSFGGGKTQYFGPGTRLLVL.

The chain links TRBV6-5 to TRBJ2-1; TRBD2 matches 7 bases. The germline V gene encodes CDR1 MNHEY and CDR2 SVGAGI. Trimming cost V 2 bases and J 12 bases; bases outside gene matches: 4. This CDR3 comprises 12 residues. The chain's CDR3 is CASSYAGVGQFF. The CDR3 DNA reads TGTGCCAGCAGTTACGCGGGGGTAGGGCAGTTCTTC.

This chain uses TRBV29-1 with TRBJ1-2; D is uncertain. Germline CDR1 is SQVTM and CDR2 is ANQGSEA. The CDR3 length is 14 residues. V was shortened by 0 bases and J by 4 bases, with 12 bases between the two germline ends. The CDR3 here is CSVEDRIYSYGYTF. In nucleotides, the CDR3 is TGCAGCGTTGAAGACAGAATCTACTCCTATGGCTACACCTTC. Filled out from reference TRBV29-1 and TRBJ1-2, the complete variable domain reads SAVISQKPSRDICQRGTSLTIQCQVDSQVTMMFWYRQQPGQSLTLIATANQGSEATYESGFVIDKFPISRPNLTFSTLTVSNMSPEDSSIYLCSVEDRIYSYGYTFGSGTRLTVV.

The chain employs TRBV4-3 and TRBJ1-4; D is possibly TRBD1 (6 bases). V lost 4 bases to trimming and J lost 5 bases, with 14 bases between them. The germline CDR1 and CDR2 sequences are LGHNA and YSLEER. CDR3 length: 15 residues. This chain's CDR3 is CASSLLNQGNEKLFF. CDR3 in DNA: TGCGCCAGCAGCCTCTTAAACCAGGGGAATGAAAAACTGTTTTTT.

The chain carries TRBV20-1 and TRBJ2-3; D unclear. The CDR3 is 12 residues long. Germline CDR1 is DFQATT and CDR2 is SNEGSKA (reference sequence). The V end lost 6 bases, the J end lost 0 bases, and 7 bases lay between the germline ends. The CDR3: CSAGRSTDTQYF. The CDR3 bases are TGCAGTGCCGGCAGAAGCACAGATACGCAGTATTTT.

The CDR3 is CASSLGPGQGAVSNQPQHF. The DNA of the CDR3 is TGTGCCAGCAGCTTAGGTCCGGGACAGGGGGCCGTATCCAATCAGCCCCAGCATTTT. The J gene is TRBJ1-5, the V gene TRBV7-6, with 12 bases identical to TRBD1. With 1 base clipped from V and 3 bases from J, the junction kept 10 bases outside the gene matches. Per the germline V gene, CDR1 is SGHVS and CDR2 is FNYEAQ. The CDR3 length is 19 residues.

The chain links TRBV7-3 to TRBJ2-1; a possible D gene is TRBD1 (5 bases). Germline CDR1 and CDR2: SGHTA and FQGTGA. The CDR3 spans 13 residues. Trimming stripped 5 bases from V and 10 bases from J, with 15 bases between. CDR3 nucleotide sequence: TGTGCCAGCAGCCTAGGCTTGAACAGGGAGCAGTTCTTC. This gives the protein CASSLGLNREQFF.

The CDR3 coding sequence is TGTGCCAGCAGTGAAGTTTGGGGGGCGCCTGGCTACACCTTC. As protein: CASSEVWGAPGYTF. The chain carries TRBV6-1 and TRBJ1-2; D possibly corresponds to TRBD1 (6 bases). Trimming shortened V by 1 base and J by 7 bases, and 13 bases separated the two germline ends. From germline, CDR1 is MNHNS and CDR2 SASEGT. The CDR3 sequence is 14 residues long.